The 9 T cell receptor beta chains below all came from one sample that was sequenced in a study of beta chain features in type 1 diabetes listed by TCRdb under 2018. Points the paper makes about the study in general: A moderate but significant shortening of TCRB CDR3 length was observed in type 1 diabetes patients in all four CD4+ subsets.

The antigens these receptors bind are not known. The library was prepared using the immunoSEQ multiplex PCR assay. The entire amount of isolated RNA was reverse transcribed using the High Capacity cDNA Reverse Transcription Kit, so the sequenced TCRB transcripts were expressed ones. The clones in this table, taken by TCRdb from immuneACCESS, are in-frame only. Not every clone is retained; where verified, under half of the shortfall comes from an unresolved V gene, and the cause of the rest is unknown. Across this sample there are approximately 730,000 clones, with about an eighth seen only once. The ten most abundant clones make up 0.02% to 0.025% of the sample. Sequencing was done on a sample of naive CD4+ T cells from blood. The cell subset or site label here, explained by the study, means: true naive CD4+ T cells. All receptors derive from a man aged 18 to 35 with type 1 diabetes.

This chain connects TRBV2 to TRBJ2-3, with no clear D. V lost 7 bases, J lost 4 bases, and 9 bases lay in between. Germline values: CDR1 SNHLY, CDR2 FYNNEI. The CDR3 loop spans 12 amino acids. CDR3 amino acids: CASNRSPDTQYF. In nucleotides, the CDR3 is TGTGCCAGCAACAGATCCCCAGATACGCAGTATTTT.

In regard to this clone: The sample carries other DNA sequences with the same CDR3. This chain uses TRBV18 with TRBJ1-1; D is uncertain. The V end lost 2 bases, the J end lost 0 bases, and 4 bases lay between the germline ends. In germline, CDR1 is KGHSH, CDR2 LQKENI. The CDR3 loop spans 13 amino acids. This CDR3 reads CASSPVMNTEAFF. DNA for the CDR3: TGTGCCAGCTCACCAGTGATGAACACTGAAGCTTTCTTT. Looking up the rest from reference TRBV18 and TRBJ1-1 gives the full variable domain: NAGVMQNPRHLVRRRGQEARLRCSPMKGHSHVYWYRQLPEEGLKFMVYLQKENIIDESGMPKERFSAEFPKEGPSILRIQQVVRGDSAAYFCASSPVMNTEAFFGQGTRLTVV.

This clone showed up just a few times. In nucleotides, the CDR3 is TGTGCCAGCAGCTTGGAATTGGGGAACACCATATATTTT. Protein sequence: CASSLELGNTIYF. The V and J genes are TRBV5-4 and TRBJ1-3; D is ambiguous. CDR1 is SGHNT, CDR2 YYREEE, per germline (reference sequence). Trimming removed 0 bases from V and 7 bases from J, with 8 bases in between. There are 13 residues in the CDR3.

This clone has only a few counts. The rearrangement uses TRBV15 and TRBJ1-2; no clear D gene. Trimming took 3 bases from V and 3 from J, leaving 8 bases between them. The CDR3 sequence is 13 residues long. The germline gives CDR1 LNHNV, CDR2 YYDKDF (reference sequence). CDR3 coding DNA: TGTGCCACCAGCAGTACGGGCGACTATGGCTACACCTTC. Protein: CATSSTGDYGYTF.

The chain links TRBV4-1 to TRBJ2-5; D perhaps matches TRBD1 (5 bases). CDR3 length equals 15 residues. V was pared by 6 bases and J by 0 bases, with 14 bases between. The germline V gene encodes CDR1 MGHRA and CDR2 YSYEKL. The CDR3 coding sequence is TGCGCCAGCAGGTCGACAGAAAGGTACCAAGAGACCCAGTACTTC. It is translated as CASRSTERYQETQYF.

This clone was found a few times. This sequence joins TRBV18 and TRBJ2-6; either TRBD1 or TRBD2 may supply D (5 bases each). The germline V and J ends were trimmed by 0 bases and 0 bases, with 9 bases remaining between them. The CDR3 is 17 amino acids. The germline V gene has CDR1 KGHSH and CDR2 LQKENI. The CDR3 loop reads CASSPPSGPSGANVLTF. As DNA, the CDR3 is TGTGCCAGCTCACCACCGTCGGGACCCTCTGGGGCCAACGTCCTGACTTTC.

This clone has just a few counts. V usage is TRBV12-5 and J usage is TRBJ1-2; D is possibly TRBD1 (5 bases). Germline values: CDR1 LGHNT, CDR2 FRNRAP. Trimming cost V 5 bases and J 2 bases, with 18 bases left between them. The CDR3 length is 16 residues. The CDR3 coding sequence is TGTGCTAGTGGTGGAGGTCCGGGACGGATAAACTATGGCTACACCTTC. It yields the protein CASGGGPGRINYGYTF. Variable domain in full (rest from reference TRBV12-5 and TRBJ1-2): DARVTQTPRHKVTEMGQEVTMRCQPILGHNTVFWYRQTMMQGLELLAYFRNRAPLDDSGMPKDRFSAEMPDATLATLKIQPSEPRDSAVYFCASGGGPGRINYGYTFGSGTRLTVV.

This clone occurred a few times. The CDR3 DNA reads as TGTGCCAGCATCCAGGGGGCGCAAAGGACTGAAGCTTTCTTT. Encoded protein: CASIQGAQRTEAFF. The V gene is TRBV7-2, the J gene TRBJ1-1; 8 positions agree with TRBD1. There are 14 residues in the CDR3. CDR1 is SGHTA, CDR2 FQGNSA, per germline. V trimming: 7 bases; J trimming: 5 bases; junction bases outside the gene matches: 9.

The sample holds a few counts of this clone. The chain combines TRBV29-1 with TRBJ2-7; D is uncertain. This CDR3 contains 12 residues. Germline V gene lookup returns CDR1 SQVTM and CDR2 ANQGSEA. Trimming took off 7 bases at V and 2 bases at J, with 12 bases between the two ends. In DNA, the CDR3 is TGCAGCGCACAAATAGGGCCCTACGAGCAGTACTTC. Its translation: CSAQIGPYEQYF.